This record concerns one TCR beta chain sequence. Its antigen remains unknown. The data were obtained in a study of CD8+ T cells in alopecia areata. The V gene lost 4 bases and the J gene lost 14 bases, with 13 bases spanning the gap. The germline gives CDR1 SGHNT, CDR2 YYREEE (reference sequence). The CDR3 totals 12 residues. Findings and limits, study-wide: Compared with normal scalp, lesional scalp had higher clonality and more expanded CD8+ clones.

Extracted RNA was reverse transcribed into cDNA, the sequencing template. The method was immunoSEQ multiplex PCR; TCRdb's version includes in-frame clones alone and lacks a portion of them. Of under 250,000 clones listed, around three fifths were seen once; the top ten hold approximately 4.9%. V gene TRBV5-4 combines with J gene TRBJ1-6; a possible D gene is TRBD1 (5 bases). This clonotype originated in a human donor in good health. Sequencing input: CD8+ T cells sorted from blood. The CDR3 DNA reads TGTGCCAGCAGCGGTGGGGCGGCCGCCCTCCACTTT. As protein: CASSGGAAALHF.